These 24 T cell receptor beta chains were all obtained from the same sample, sequenced in a study of T cell clones after liver transplantation. Assay: immunoSEQ multiplex PCR; the TCRdb copy retains only in-frame clones and omits some. Here the sample spans about 99,000 clones, 84% being singletons. The sequences come from CD4+ T cells from blood, collected approximately 50 months after liver transplant. All receptors come from a human patient who received a liver transplant. Some T cells may be supplied by the graft donor.

The CDR3 DNA reads as TGCGCCAGCAGCCTCACCCCGGGACAGGGGGCTTCAAACTATGGCTACACCTTC. This codes for CASSLTPGQGASNYGYTF. The chain combines TRBV4-1 with TRBJ1-2, with 12 bases lining up with TRBD1. V shed 4 bases and J 2 bases; nucleotides not matched to a gene: 11. Germline V gives CDR1 MGHRA, CDR2 YSYEKL. This CDR3 has 18 amino acids.

This clone was recorded only once. J is TRBJ1-1 and V is TRBV14, with TRBD1 matching over 7 bases. The CDR3 is 14 residues long. CDR1 is SGHDN and CDR2 is FVKESK in the germline V gene. Trimming cost V 3 bases and J 5 bases; bases outside gene matches: 6. The CDR3 reads CASSQLQGRTEAFF. In DNA form, the CDR3 reads TGTGCCAGCAGCCAGCTACAGGGGCGAACTGAAGCTTTCTTT.

This chain links TRBV7-3 with TRBJ2-4, with D possibly matching TRBD2 (6 bases). This CDR3 contains 14 residues. V lost 0 bases to trimming and J lost 7 bases, with 10 bases between them. Germline CDR1 is SGHTA and CDR2 is FQGTGA. The CDR3 spells CASSLTGRGNIQYF. DNA of the CDR3: TGTGCCAGCAGCTTAACAGGTCGGGGGAACATTCAGTACTTC. Using reference TRBV7-3 and TRBJ2-4 for the parts outside the CDR3, the full variable domain is GAGVSQTPSNKVTEKGKYVELRCDPISGHTALYWYRQSLGQGPEFLIYFQGTGAADDSGLPNDRFFAVRPEGSVSTLKIQRTERGDSAVYLCASSLTGRGNIQYFGAGTRLSVL.

CDR3 sequence: CASSLVSGRNTEAFF. The CDR3 region has the DNA TGTGCCAGCAGCTTAGTTTCGGGTAGGAACACTGAAGCTTTCTTT. The rearrangement links TRBV7-9 to TRBJ1-1; D is uncertain. Trimming pared 1 base from V and 1 base from J, leaving 10 bases between. The CDR3 totals 15 residues. Germline V gives CDR1 SEHNR, CDR2 FQNEAQ (reference sequence).

The chain combines TRBV9 with TRBJ2-1; 10 nucleotides line up with TRBD1. This CDR3 contains 15 residues. With 3 bases clipped from V and 4 bases from J, the junction kept 4 bases outside the gene matches. Germline CDR1 SGDLS, CDR2 YYNGEE. The CDR3 reads CASSAGQGRYNEQFF. For the CDR3, the DNA is TGTGCCAGCAGCGCGGGACAGGGGCGTTACAATGAGCAGTTCTTC.

This rearrangement joins TRBV13 to TRBJ1-6, with no clear D. The CDR3 covers 19 residues. Trimming cost V 5 bases and J 0 bases, with 20 bases left between them. Germline lookup yields CDR1 PRHDT and CDR2 FYEKMQ (reference sequence). CDR3 in amino acids: CASSPRGLGGSSYNSPLHF. CDR3 DNA sequence: TGTGCCAGCAGCCCACGAGGGTTGGGCGGAAGCTCCTATAATTCACCCCTCCACTTT.

This chain uses TRBV19 with TRBJ2-5; 11 bases are shared with TRBD1. The V gene's germline CDR1 is LNHDA and CDR2 SQIVND (reference sequence). The junction had 9 bases not matched to a gene; V was cut back by 4 bases and J by 5 bases. This CDR3 comprises 16 residues. The CDR3: CASSNPGQGAMETQYF. Written as DNA, the CDR3 is TGTGCCAGTAGTAACCCCGGACAGGGGGCAATGGAGACCCAGTACTTC.

The V gene is TRBV28, the J gene TRBJ2-1; 9 bases agree with TRBD2. Germline V CDR1 and CDR2: MDHEN, SYDVKM. The CDR3 length is 11 residues. The CDR3 spells CSSGRTNEQFF. In nucleotides, the CDR3 is TGTTCGAGCGGGAGGACCAATGAGCAGTTCTTC.

The rearrangement joins TRBV6-1 to TRBJ2-7; TRBD1 matches 8 bases. CDR1 and CDR2 from the germline V gene are MNHNS and SASEGT. The CDR3 is 14 amino acids. After removal of 6 bases from V and 2 bases from J, the junction contained 6 bases not matched to a gene. The CDR3 nucleotides are TGTGCCAGCAGGGGGACAGGTACCACCTACGAGCAGTACTTC. Residues: CASRGTGTTYEQYF.

CDR3 amino acids: CASSRDRGLNTEAFF. The DNA for the CDR3 is TGTGCCAGCAGTCGGGACAGGGGGCTGAACACTGAAGCTTTCTTT. The rearrangement uses TRBV6-5 and TRBJ1-1, with TRBD1 matching over 12 bases. V was pared by 5 bases and J by 0 bases, with 1 base of the junction left unmatched. The CDR3 has 15 amino acids. Germline CDR1 reads MNHEY; CDR2 reads SVGAGI.

The chain has TRBV6-1 and TRBJ2-7; 8 nucleotides match TRBD1. The CDR3 runs to 14 residues. V lost 8 bases to trimming and J lost 4 bases; unmatched junction nucleotides: 10. Germline V lookup: CDR1 MNHNS, CDR2 SASEGT. The CDR3 region has the DNA TGTGCCAGCCGTCCAACGGGGACAGGTTACGAGCAGTACTTC. Translation: CASRPTGTGYEQYF.

This clone was seen more than once but under ten times. The CDR3 region is CASSLGGAHYGYTF. The CDR3 DNA reads as TGTGCCAGCAGCTTAGGAGGCGCTCATTATGGCTACACCTTC. V is TRBV7-8 and J is TRBJ1-2, with no clear D. Germline lookup yields CDR1 SGHVS and CDR2 FQNEAQ. CDR3 size: 14 residues. Trimming removed 1 base at V and 5 bases at J, with 11 bases between. The variable domain in full, completed from reference TRBV7-8 and TRBJ1-2, reads GAGVSQSPRYKVAKRGQDVALRCDPISGHVSLFWYQQALGQGPEFLTYFQNEAQLDKSGLPSDRFFAERPEGSVSTLKIQRTQQEDSAVYLCASSLGGAHYGYTFGSGTRLTVV.

The chain carries TRBV6-1 and TRBJ2-7, with D possibly being TRBD1 or TRBD2 (5 bases each). Looked up from germline, CDR1 is MNHNS and CDR2 is SASEGT. Trimming removed 6 bases at V and 7 bases at J, with 13 bases between. This CDR3 region has 12 residues. The DNA of the CDR3 is TGTGCCAGCAGAGGGACCTTGGGGGAGCAGTACTTC. This encodes CASRGTLGEQYF.

The chain carries TRBV5-1 and TRBJ2-1, with 9 positions matching TRBD2. The CDR3 contains 14 residues. CDR1 SGHRS and CDR2 YFSETQ come from the germline V gene. J gave up 8 bases and V 7 bases, and 10 bases lay outside the gene matches. The CDR3 protein is CASQAGGSRYEQFF. The DNA of the CDR3 is TGCGCCAGCCAAGCGGGGGGCTCCCGGTATGAGCAGTTCTTC. Full variable domain (missing parts from reference TRBV5-1 and TRBJ2-1): KAGVTQTPRYLIKTRGQQVTLSCSPISGHRSVSWYQQTPGQGLQFLFEYFSETQRNKGNFPGRFSGRQFSNSRSEMNVSTLELGDSALYLCASQAGGSRYEQFFGPGTRLTVL.

The chain is built from TRBV5-1 and TRBJ2-7; tentative D call: TRBD1 (6 bases). CDR1 is SGHRS, CDR2 YFSETQ, per germline. This CDR3 is built from 16 residues. V was shortened by 4 bases and J by 5 bases, with 22 bases between the two germline ends. The DNA for the CDR3 is TGCGCCAGCAGCATTCGACCCAACGACAGGTACGACGAGCAGTACTTC. Translation: CASSIRPNDRYDEQYF.

The rearrangement joins TRBV11-2 to TRBJ2-1; D gene ambiguous. The CDR3 extends over 15 amino acids. CDR1 and CDR2 (germline): SGHAT, FQNNGV. The V end lost 1 base, the J end lost 6 bases, and 13 bases lay between the germline ends. CDR3 bases: TGTGCCAGCAGCTTAGTCGGTCCTGCTACCAATGAGCAGTTCTTC. The encoded protein is CASSLVGPATNEQFF.

In this sample, this clone turned up a few times. The CDR3 nucleotides are TGTGCCAGCAGCTTCCAGGACAGGGGGCAACGTGGCTACACCTTC. The encoded protein is CASSFQDRGQRGYTF. V is TRBV7-9 and J is TRBJ1-2, with TRBD1 identical over 11 bases. This CDR3 region has 15 residues. From germline, CDR1 is SEHNR and CDR2 FQNEAQ (reference sequence). V shed 3 bases, J shed 7 bases, and the junction held 7 bases outside the gene matches.

The gene calls are TRBV15 and TRBJ2-4, with TRBD2 matching 8 bases. V was pared by 1 base and J by 0 bases, with 17 bases of the junction left unmatched. CDR3 length: 21 residues. Per the germline V gene, CDR1 is LNHNV and CDR2 is YYDKDF (reference sequence). CDR3: CATSRGRIREGPGLAKNIQYF. The CDR3 coding sequence is TGTGCCACCAGCAGAGGCCGCATCCGGGAGGGCCCGGGACTAGCCAAAAACATTCAGTACTTC.

The chain uses TRBV4-2 and TRBJ2-7, with D maybe TRBD2 (6 bases). The germline V and J ends were trimmed by 4 bases and 0 bases, with 13 bases remaining between them. This CDR3 has 15 amino acids. CDR1 is LGHNA and CDR2 is YNFKEQ in the germline V gene. The CDR3 region is CASSRGDASSYEQYF. CDR3 bases: TGTGCCAGCAGCCGGGGGGACGCCAGCTCCTACGAGCAGTACTTC.

CDR3 residues: CASSRDRGVTGNTIYF. The CDR3 DNA is TGTGCCAGCAGCCGCGACAGGGGAGTTACTGGAAACACCATATATTTT. The chain recombines TRBV7-8 with TRBJ1-3; TRBD1 matches 8 bases. V trimming: 5 bases; J trimming: 2 bases; junction bases outside the gene matches: 8. This CDR3 spans 16 amino acids. The germline gives CDR1 SGHVS, CDR2 FQNEAQ.

The V and J genes are TRBV11-3 and TRBJ1-2; D remains ambiguous. The CDR3 runs to 17 residues. Germline CDR1 and CDR2: SGHNT and YENEEA. V lost 0 bases and J lost 1, with 15 bases in between. CDR3 in DNA: TGTGCCAGCAGCTTAGAAGTGGTGCCCCTAATTAACTATGGCTACACCTTC. It codes for CASSLEVVPLINYGYTF.

This clone was counted a few times. The V and J genes are TRBV7-2 and TRBJ1-1; D gene uncertain. Trimming cost V 8 bases and J 4 bases, with 14 bases left between them. The germline V gene has CDR1 SGHTA and CDR2 FQGNSA. The CDR3 runs to 13 residues. In nucleotides, the CDR3 is TGTGCCAGCGAGTACATTCGCGGCACTGAAGCTTTCTTT. It specifies CASEYIRGTEAFF.

The chain recombines TRBV14 with TRBJ1-1; no reliable D call. The CDR3 is 14 residues long. Germline assignment: CDR1 SGHDN and CDR2 FVKESK. Trimming left V 0 bases short and J 5 bases short, with 10 bases between. The DNA for the CDR3 is TGTGCCAGCAGCCAAGATTTGAGTGGGACTGAAGCTTTCTTT. Translation: CASSQDLSGTEAFF.

V is TRBV15 and J is TRBJ1-3; TRBD1 is a possible D gene (5 bases). The length of the CDR3 is 15 residues. The germline gives CDR1 LNHNV, CDR2 YYDKDF (reference sequence). Trimming cost V 2 bases and J 3 bases, with 11 bases left between them. Here the CDR3 reads CATSRRPGLGNTIYF. In DNA form, the CDR3 reads TGTGCCACCAGCAGAAGGCCGGGGCTTGGAAACACCATATATTTT.